This T cell receptor (beta chain) was documented in a study of cytomegalovirus exposure and HLA in healthy donors. Broader study findings: In a later analysis, TCR association rates varied by HLA locus: DRB1 most, HLA-C fewest. Listed as cytomegalovirus-associated were 150 to 200 TCR beta chains.

Primers: 60 Vbeta forward and 13 Jbeta reverse. The method was immunoSEQ multiplex PCR; TCRdb's version includes in-frame clones alone and lacks a portion of them. The sample records 90,000 to 150,000 clones, around 78% being singletons. A note on this clone: Antigen specificity is unknown.

The receptor comes from a woman aged 25 to 45 in good health and CMV-seropositive. The sequencing sample was made of PBMCs.

CDR3 loop: CASSIAGRLATGELFF. The CDR3, as DNA: TGTGCCAGTAGTATAGCAGGTAGACTAGCTACCGGGGAGCTGTTTTTT. V and J are TRBV19 and TRBJ2-2, with 7 positions matching TRBD2. The CDR3 has 16 residues. The V and J ends lost 1 base and 5 bases, in that order; junction bases with no gene match: 7. Germline CDR1 and CDR2: LNHDA and SQIVND (reference sequence).